This TCR beta chain was recorded in a study of blood T cell repertoires in COVID-19. Study context: Collection of acute and convalescent COVID-19 samples took place in the United States, Italy and Spain. Sample material is recorded as cDNA or gDNA derived from T cells, B-cell-depleted T cells, or PBMCs.

In germline, CDR1 is SGDLS, CDR2 YYNGEE. This CDR3 comprises 14 residues. The J segment lost 6 bases and the V segment lost 7 bases, leaving 10 bases of the junction unmatched. As handled by the study authors: The assay estimated nucleated cells by amplifying reference gene primers. Repertoires were generated with immunoSEQ multiplex PCR, while TCRdb's copy carries only in-frame clones and drops some. From that table come the V and J calls and clone size; the DNA was used to work out D and trimming. The profile shows 95,000 to 150,000 clones, around 86% of them singletons. Sequencing was performed on peripheral blood. This clonotype was obtained from a man aged 40-49 years with acute or convalescent COVID-19. The V gene is TRBV9, the J gene TRBJ1-3; TRBD1 matches at 7 bases. CDR3 nucleotide sequence: TGTGCCAGCTCCCGCCGGGACAGTCAAAACACCATATATTTT. Amino acid sequence: CASSRRDSQNTIYF.